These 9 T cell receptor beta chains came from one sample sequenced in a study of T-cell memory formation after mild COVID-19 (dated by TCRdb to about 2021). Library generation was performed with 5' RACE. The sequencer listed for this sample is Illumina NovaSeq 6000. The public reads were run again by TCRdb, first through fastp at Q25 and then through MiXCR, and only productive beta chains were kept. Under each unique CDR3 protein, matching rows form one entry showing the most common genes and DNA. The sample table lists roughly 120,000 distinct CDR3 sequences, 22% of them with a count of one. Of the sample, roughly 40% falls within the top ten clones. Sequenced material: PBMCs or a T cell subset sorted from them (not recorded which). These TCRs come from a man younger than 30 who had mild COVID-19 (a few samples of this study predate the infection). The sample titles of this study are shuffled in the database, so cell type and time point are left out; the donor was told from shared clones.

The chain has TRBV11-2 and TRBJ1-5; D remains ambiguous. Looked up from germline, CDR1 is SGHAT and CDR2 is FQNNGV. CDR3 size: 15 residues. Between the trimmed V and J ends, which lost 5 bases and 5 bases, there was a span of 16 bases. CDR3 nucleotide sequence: TGTGCCAGCAGCCGATCTGACGAAGCCTATCAGCCCCAGCATTTT. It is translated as CASSRSDEAYQPQHF.

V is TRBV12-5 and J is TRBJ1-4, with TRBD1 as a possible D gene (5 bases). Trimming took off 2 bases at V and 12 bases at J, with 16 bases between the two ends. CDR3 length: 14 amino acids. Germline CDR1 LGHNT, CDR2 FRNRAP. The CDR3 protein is CASGLPPPQGELFF. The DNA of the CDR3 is TGTGCTAGTGGTTTGCCGCCTCCTCAGGGAGAACTGTTTTTT.

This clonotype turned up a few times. The CDR3 DNA reads as TGTGCCAGCAGCCAACTAGCGGGGGGGGGCATAGATACGCAGTATTTT. It encodes CASSQLAGGGIDTQYF. The genes are TRBV4-2 and TRBJ2-3; 12 nucleotides match TRBD2. Looked up from germline, CDR1 is LGHNA and CDR2 is YNFKEQ. The V segment lost 2 bases and the J segment 5 bases; nucleotides outside the gene matches: 5. This CDR3 contains 16 residues.

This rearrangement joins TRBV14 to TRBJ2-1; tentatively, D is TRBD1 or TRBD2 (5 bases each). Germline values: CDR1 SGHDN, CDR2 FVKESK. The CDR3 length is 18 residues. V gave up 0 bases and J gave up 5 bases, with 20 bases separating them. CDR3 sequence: CASSQDRTGRGLNNEQFF. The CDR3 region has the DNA TGTGCCAGCAGCCAAGATCGGACCGGACGGGGCCTTAACAATGAGCAGTTCTTC.

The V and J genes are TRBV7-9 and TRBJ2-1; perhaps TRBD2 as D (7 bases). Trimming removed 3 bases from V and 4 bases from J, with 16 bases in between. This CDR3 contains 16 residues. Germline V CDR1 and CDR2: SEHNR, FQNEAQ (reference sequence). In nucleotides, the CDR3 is TGTGCCAGCAGCTTCGGAGGGGGGGCTTTGTACAATGAGCAGTTCTTC. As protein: CASSFGGGALYNEQFF.

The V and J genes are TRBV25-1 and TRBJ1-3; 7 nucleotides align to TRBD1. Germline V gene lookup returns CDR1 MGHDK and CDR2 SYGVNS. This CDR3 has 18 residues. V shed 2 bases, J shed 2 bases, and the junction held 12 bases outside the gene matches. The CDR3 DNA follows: TGTGCCAGCAGTGAAGTCAGGATGGAGGGGGCTGCTGGAAACACCATATATTTT. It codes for CASSEVRMEGAAGNTIYF.

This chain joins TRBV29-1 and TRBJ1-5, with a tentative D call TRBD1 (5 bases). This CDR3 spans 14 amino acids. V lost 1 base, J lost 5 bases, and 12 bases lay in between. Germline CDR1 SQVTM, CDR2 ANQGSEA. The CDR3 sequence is CSVEGGSGHQPQHF. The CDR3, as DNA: TGCAGCGTTGAAGGAGGCTCAGGGCATCAGCCCCAGCATTTT.

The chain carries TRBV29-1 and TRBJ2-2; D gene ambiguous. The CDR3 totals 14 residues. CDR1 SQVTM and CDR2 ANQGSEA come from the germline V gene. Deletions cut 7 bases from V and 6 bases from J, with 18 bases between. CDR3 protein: CSAGFFPPAGELFF. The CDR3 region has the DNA TGCAGCGCTGGTTTTTTCCCCCCCGCCGGGGAGCTGTTTTTT.

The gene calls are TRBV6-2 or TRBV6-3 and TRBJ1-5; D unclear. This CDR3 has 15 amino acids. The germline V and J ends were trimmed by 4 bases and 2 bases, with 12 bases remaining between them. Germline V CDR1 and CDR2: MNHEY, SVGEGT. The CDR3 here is CASSLKVFGNQPQHF. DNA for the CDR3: TGTGCCAGCAGTTTAAAGGTCTTTGGCAATCAGCCCCAGCATTTT.